The 15 T cell receptor beta chains below all came from one sample that was sequenced in a study of blood T cell repertoires in COVID-19. The table came from immunoSEQ multiplex PCR; TCRdb's copy has only in-frame clones and leaves some out. The repertoire consists of a few hundred thousand clones, with around 88% occurring once and the leading ten covering around 4.5%. Sequencing used PBMCs or T cells enriched from blood (not recorded which). The receptors were gathered from a woman between 25 and 40 years old who had been exposed to COVID-19.

The chain couples TRBV19 to TRBJ2-5; TRBD1 matches at 9 bases. The trim removed 5 bases at V and 4 bases at J, leaving 20 bases unmatched. Germline CDR1 LNHDA, CDR2 SQIVND (reference sequence). This CDR3 comprises 19 residues. CDR3 loop: CASSLHLGTGSVLGETQYF. In DNA form, the CDR3 reads TGTGCCAGTAGTCTACACCTCGGGACAGGGTCGGTTCTAGGAGAGACCCAGTACTTC. The whole variable domain, remainder taken from reference TRBV19 and TRBJ2-5, is DGGITQSPKYLFRKEGQNVTLSCEQNLNHDAMYWYRQDPGQGLRLIYYSQIVNDFQKGDIAEGYSVSREKKESFPLTVTSAQKNPTAFYLCASSLHLGTGSVLGETQYFGPGTRLLVL.

The CDR3 loop reads CASSLVKEYTEAFF. Written as DNA, the CDR3 is TGTGCCAGCAGCTTAGTTAAGGAGTACACTGAAGCTTTCTTT. J is TRBJ1-1 and V is TRBV7-9, with D unresolved. The CDR3 runs 14 residues. Trimming took off 1 base at V and 3 bases at J, with 9 bases between the two ends. The V gene's germline CDR1 is SEHNR and CDR2 FQNEAQ (reference sequence).

The rearrangement links TRBV11-3 to TRBJ1-4; D gene unclear. The germline CDR1 and CDR2 sequences are SGHNT and YENEEA. The germline V and J ends were trimmed by 8 bases and 0 bases, with 13 bases remaining between them. The CDR3 is 15 residues long. The CDR3 region is CASADRGATNEKLFF. The CDR3 DNA follows: TGTGCCAGCGCTGACCGCGGGGCAACTAATGAAAAACTGTTTTTT.

This rearrangement joins TRBV5-4 to TRBJ2-2; possible D gene TRBD1, 6 bases. The CDR3 has 15 amino acids. Looked up from germline, CDR1 is SGHNT and CDR2 is YYREEE (reference sequence). The V end was cut by 0 bases, the J end by 7 bases, with 13 bases between. CDR3 amino acids: CASSLVTEQGGELFF. DNA for the CDR3: TGTGCCAGCAGCTTGGTGACGGAACAGGGCGGGGAGCTGTTTTTT.

The chain links TRBV6-5 to TRBJ2-7; D perhaps matches TRBD2 (6 bases). The CDR3 runs 13 residues. Germline V lookup: CDR1 MNHEY, CDR2 SVGAGI. The ends were cut back, 9 bases at V and 3 bases at J, with 15 bases in the middle. The chain's CDR3 is CASWGVRDYEQYF. The DNA for the CDR3 is TGTGCCAGTTGGGGGGTTAGAGACTACGAGCAGTACTTC.

This clone showed up just once. The chain employs TRBV19 and TRBJ2-1, with D possibly matching TRBD2 (6 bases). The ends were cut back, 3 bases at V and 6 bases at J, with 15 bases in the middle. This CDR3 spans 15 amino acids. The germline gives CDR1 LNHDA, CDR2 SQIVND (reference sequence). The CDR3 region is CASSIGGGVLNEQFF. The CDR3 DNA is TGTGCCAGTAGTATTGGCGGCGGGGTACTCAATGAGCAGTTCTTC.

V is TRBV30 and J is TRBJ1-5, with TRBD1 matching 7 bases. J gave up 6 bases and V 2 bases, and 7 bases lay outside the gene matches. The V gene's germline CDR1 is GTSNPN and CDR2 SVGIG (reference sequence). CDR3 length equals 14 residues. The chain's CDR3 is CAWSLPGGGQPQHF. CDR3 nucleotides: TGTGCCTGGAGTTTGCCAGGGGGAGGTCAGCCCCAGCATTTT.

This chain connects TRBV7-9 to TRBJ1-4, with TRBD1 matching over 7 bases. V trimming: 4 bases; J trimming: 3 bases; junction bases outside the gene matches: 8. The length of the CDR3 is 16 residues. Germline values: CDR1 SEHNR, CDR2 FQNEAQ (reference sequence). The CDR3 DNA is TGTGCCAGCAGCTCGAACCTCGGGACAGCTAATGAAAAACTGTTTTTT. Translated, it gives CASSSNLGTANEKLFF.

The chain has TRBV19 and TRBJ1-2; no definite D call. The CDR3 has 14 residues. Germline CDR1 reads LNHDA; CDR2 reads SQIVND (reference sequence). Trimming stripped 0 bases from V and 4 bases from J, with 9 bases between. CDR3 residues: CASSIDTEGYGYTF. In DNA, the CDR3 is TGTGCCAGTAGTATAGATACGGAGGGCTATGGCTACACCTTC.

The rearrangement links TRBV4-1 to TRBJ1-6; D is possibly TRBD1 (5 bases). CDR1 MGHRA and CDR2 YSYEKL come from the germline V gene. The CDR3 consists of 16 residues. Trimming shortened V by 0 bases and J by 5 bases, and 11 bases separated the two germline ends. This chain's CDR3 is CASSQERQSNNSPLHF. The CDR3 region has the DNA TGCGCCAGCAGCCAAGAGAGACAGTCCAATAATTCACCCCTCCACTTT.

This clone is a singleton in its sample. The chain carries TRBV6-5 and TRBJ2-7; D may be TRBD1 (6 bases). The germline CDR1 and CDR2 sequences are MNHEY and SVGAGI. This CDR3 contains 14 residues. The V end lost 1 base, the J end lost 2 bases, and 9 bases lay between the germline ends. The CDR3 DNA reads TGTGCCAGCAGTTACTTCCGGGACACCTACGAGCAGTACTTC. This sequence encodes CASSYFRDTYEQYF.

The chain recombines TRBV2 with TRBJ2-7, with 8 bases aligning to TRBD1. V shed 6 bases and J 2 bases; nucleotides not matched to a gene: 3. This CDR3 contains 13 residues. Germline values: CDR1 SNHLY, CDR2 FYNNEI. This CDR3 reads CASSETGAYEQYF. Written as DNA, the CDR3 is TGTGCCAGCAGCGAGACAGGGGCCTACGAGCAGTACTTC.

This clone was found a few times. This sequence joins TRBV4-2 and TRBJ2-1; tentative D call: TRBD2 (6 bases). The CDR3 has 14 residues. The germline CDR1 and CDR2 sequences are LGHNA and YNFKEQ. Trimming shortened V by 1 base and J by 7 bases, and 11 bases separated the two germline ends. This CDR3 reads CASSQVRGLNEQFF. CDR3 DNA: TGTGCCAGCAGCCAAGTGCGGGGCCTAAATGAGCAGTTCTTC.

The chain carries TRBV12-3 or TRBV12-4 and TRBJ2-7, with D maybe TRBD1 (5 bases). This CDR3 region has 13 residues. Trimming took off 2 bases at V and 2 bases at J, with 7 bases between the two ends. CDR3 bases: TGTGCCAGCAGTTTACAGGGTCCCTACGAGCAGTACTTC. Protein product: CASSLQGPYEQYF.

The chain couples TRBV12-2 to TRBJ1-4. TRBV12-2 is an annotated pseudogene. This CDR3 comprises 15 residues. The CDR3 DNA sequence: TGTGCAAGTCGCTTAATGAGGGCTACTAATGAAAAACTGTTTTTT. This codes for CASRLMRATNEKLFF.